The 26 T cell receptor beta chains reported below all come from one sample, sequenced in a study of blood T cell repertoires in COVID-19. The data were produced by immunoSEQ multiplex PCR, yet TCRdb's version contains in-frame clones alone and is incomplete. The repertoire holds about 420,000 clones, with 70% to 90% as singletons. Material: peripheral blood. The receptors shown here come from a man younger than 30 with COVID-19, enrolled during active disease.

The rearrangement links TRBV11-2 to TRBJ2-1, with D possibly being TRBD2 (6 bases). The CDR3 has 14 amino acids. The ends were cut back, 4 bases at V and 1 base at J, with 8 bases in the middle. Looked up from germline, CDR1 is SGHAT and CDR2 is FQNNGV. CDR3 bases: TGTGCCAGCAGCTCGACTAGGTCCTACAATGAGCAGTTCTTC. This encodes CASSSTRSYNEQFF.

This chain links TRBV11-2 with TRBJ2-2, with 11 bases lining up with TRBD1. The junction had 12 bases not matched to a gene; V was cut back by 4 bases and J by 5 bases. The germline V gene encodes CDR1 SGHAT and CDR2 FQNNGV. The CDR3 loop spans 18 amino acids. The CDR3 nucleotides are TGTGCCAGCAGCTCCCCTCGGCGGGACAGGGGGGAAACCGGGGAGCTGTTTTTT. As protein: CASSSPRRDRGETGELFF.

This sequence joins TRBV2 and TRBJ1-4; D unclear. Trimming pared 7 bases from V and 8 bases from J, leaving 5 bases between. The CDR3 contains 10 residues. CDR1 is SNHLY and CDR2 is FYNNEI in the germline V gene. The DNA of the CDR3 is TGTGCCAGCAAGGAGGAAAAACTGTTTTTT. The encoded protein is CASKEEKLFF.

This chain connects TRBV10-3 to TRBJ2-3, with no clear D. Germline loops: CDR1 ENHRY, CDR2 SYGVKD. The CDR3 spans 18 residues. Trimming took 0 bases from V and 1 from J, leaving 17 bases between them. The CDR3 sequence is CAISESSVLSLGTDTQYF. The CDR3 region has the DNA TGTGCCATCAGTGAGTCGAGTGTCCTCTCTCTAGGCACAGATACGCAGTATTTT.

V usage is TRBV6-5 and J usage is TRBJ2-3; 11 positions agree with TRBD1. V dropped 6 bases and J dropped 4; count of bases not matched to a gene: 6. CDR1 MNHEY and CDR2 SVGAGI come from the germline V gene. CDR3 length equals 15 residues. The CDR3 region has the DNA TGTGCCAGCAGCGCGGACAGGGGGCTCCCAGATACGCAGTATTTT. It encodes CASSADRGLPDTQYF.

The chain recombines TRBV19 with TRBJ2-2; 9 nucleotides line up with TRBD1. The CDR3 contains 16 residues. With 6 bases clipped from V and 5 bases from J, the junction kept 10 bases outside the gene matches. Germline CDR1 is LNHDA and CDR2 is SQIVND (reference sequence). The CDR3 sequence is CASSGDRAKLTGELFF. The DNA for the CDR3 is TGTGCCAGTAGCGGGGACAGGGCTAAATTGACCGGGGAGCTGTTTTTT. The full variable domain, completed using reference TRBV19 and TRBJ2-2, is DGGITQSPKYLFRKEGQNVTLSCEQNLNHDAMYWYRQDPGQGLRLIYYSQIVNDFQKGDIAEGYSVSREKKESFPLTVTSAQKNPTAFYLCASSGDRAKLTGELFFGEGSRLTVL.

This CDR3 reads CASSRGTGELFF. In DNA form, the CDR3 reads TGTGCCAGCAGCAGGGGCACCGGGGAGCTGTTTTTT. This sequence joins TRBV13 and TRBJ2-2; D may be TRBD1 (5 bases). Germline CDR1 reads PRHDT; CDR2 reads FYEKMQ (reference sequence). The CDR3 is 12 residues long. Trimming pared 5 bases from V and 4 bases from J, leaving 5 bases between. Together with reference TRBV13 and TRBJ2-2, the CDR3 gives the full variable domain: AAGVIQSPRHLIKEKRETATLKCYPIPRHDTVYWYQQGPGQDPQFLISFYEKMQSDKGSIPDRFSAQQFSDYHSELNMSSLELGDSALYFCASSRGTGELFFGEGSRLTVL.

The V call is TRBV15, the J call TRBJ2-2; D remains ambiguous. Germline V CDR1 and CDR2: LNHNV, YYDKDF (reference sequence). The CDR3 runs 15 residues. The V gene lost 0 bases and the J gene lost 1 base, with 6 bases spanning the gap. The CDR3: CATSRDPRNTGELFF. CDR3 bases: TGTGCCACCAGCAGAGATCCTAGGAACACCGGGGAGCTGTTTTTT.

V is TRBV15 and J is TRBJ1-1; 7 bases fit TRBD1. This CDR3 has 14 amino acids. The junction had 12 bases not matched to a gene; V was cut back by 6 bases and J by 8 bases. The germline CDR1 and CDR2 sequences are LNHNV and YYDKDF (reference sequence). The CDR3 DNA follows: TGTGCCACCAGGGGGGTGACAGGGAAAAGGGAAGCTTTCTTT. This gives the protein CATRGVTGKREAFF.

The rearrangement links TRBV18 to TRBJ1-4, with D tentatively TRBD1 (5 bases). Germline CDR1 reads KGHSH; CDR2 reads LQKENI. V was trimmed by 3 bases and J by 8 bases, leaving 13 bases between them. The CDR3 is 14 amino acids. CDR3 loop: CASSPVTGAEKLFF. The CDR3, as DNA: TGTGCCAGCTCACCTGTCACAGGTGCCGAAAAACTGTTTTTT.

The chain has TRBV21-1 and TRBJ2-7; the table names TRBD2, a call not compared with the DNA. TRBV21-1 counts as a pseudogene. This CDR3 is 15 amino acids long. In DNA form, the CDR3 reads TGTGCCAGCAGCAGTCCCGGACTCCTCTCCTACGAGCAGTACTTC. It specifies CASSSPGLLSYEQYF.

The chain links TRBV7-9 to TRBJ2-7; weak D call: TRBD2 (5 bases). Germline V gives CDR1 SEHNR, CDR2 FQNEAQ (reference sequence). CDR3 length: 13 amino acids. Between the trimmed V and J ends, which lost 5 bases and 4 bases, there was a span of 12 bases. The CDR3 nucleotides are TGTGCCAGCAGCCGACGGACTGATTACGAGCAGTACTTC. It encodes CASSRRTDYEQYF.

This clone occurred once. The gene calls are TRBV4-1 and TRBJ2-3; 7 bases line up with TRBD2. CDR3 length: 16 amino acids. V lost 2 bases to trimming and J lost 2 bases; unmatched junction nucleotides: 7. Germline CDR1 MGHRA, CDR2 YSYEKL. For the CDR3, the DNA is TGCGCCAGCAGCCAAATGGGAGGGGTGGCCACAGATACGCAGTATTTT. Amino acid sequence: CASSQMGGVATDTQYF.

The chain links TRBV9 to TRBJ1-2; 8 nucleotides match TRBD1. After removal of 3 bases from V and 6 bases from J, the junction contained 4 bases not matched to a gene. This CDR3 is 13 amino acids long. The V gene's germline CDR1 is SGDLS and CDR2 YYNGEE. In DNA form, the CDR3 reads TGTGCCAGCAGCGCCCTACAGGGGGATGGCTACACCTTC. Protein: CASSALQGDGYTF.

This clone was picked up a small number of times. The CDR3 region has the DNA TGCGCCAGCAGCTTGGCCGGGTTCCCCTACGAGCAGTACTTC. This translates into CASSLAGFPYEQYF. The chain has TRBV5-1 and TRBJ2-7; D unclear. Trimming left V 0 bases short and J 2 bases short, with 9 bases between. In germline, CDR1 is SGHRS, CDR2 YFSETQ. This CDR3 is 14 amino acids long.

This chain joins TRBV21-1 and TRBJ2-1; the D call of TRBD2 is as the table states it, not checked on the DNA. TRBV21-1 is a known pseudogene. The CDR3 length is 13 residues. DNA for the CDR3: TGTGCCAGCAGCAACTTAGCGGGAGCTGAGCAGTTCTTC. It is translated as CASSNLAGAEQFF.

The J gene is TRBJ1-3, the V gene TRBV7-8; D remains unclear. The CDR3 is 17 amino acids. V was cut by 1 base and J by 6 bases, with 19 bases left in between. CDR1 is SGHVS and CDR2 is FQNEAQ in the germline V gene. The chain's CDR3 is CASSLDPTVGALNTIYF. Written as DNA, the CDR3 is TGTGCCAGCAGCTTAGACCCGACGGTTGGAGCGCTAAACACCATATATTTT.

The chain combines TRBV29-1 with TRBJ2-1, with a weak D call TRBD2 (6 bases). CDR3 length equals 15 residues. V was cut by 4 bases and J by 2 bases, with 15 bases left in between. In germline, CDR1 is SQVTM, CDR2 ANQGSEA. The chain's CDR3 is CSVVGGSGTYNEQFF. The CDR3 DNA reads as TGCAGCGTTGTAGGTGGTAGCGGCACCTACAATGAGCAGTTCTTC.

V usage is TRBV5-1 and J usage is TRBJ2-1; 8 bases line up with TRBD2. In germline, CDR1 is SGHRS, CDR2 YFSETQ. Germline trimming cut 9 bases from V and 2 bases from J; bases unmatched to any gene: 10. CDR3 length equals 15 residues. The CDR3, as DNA: TGCGCCACCCGGGGGGGCAGGGGACCCTACAATGAGCAGTTCTTC. Amino acids: CATRGGRGPYNEQFF.

The V call is TRBV20-1, the J call TRBJ1-2, with D uncertain. V lost 3 bases to trimming and J lost 0 bases, with 8 bases between them. Germline CDR1 reads DFQATT; CDR2 reads SNEGSKA (reference sequence). This CDR3 comprises 13 residues. CDR3 coding DNA: TGCAGTGCTAGTTCGCAGGCTAACTATGGCTACACCTTC. This codes for CSASSQANYGYTF.

The chain couples TRBV10-2 to TRBJ2-2; TRBD1 agrees at 8 bases. There are 13 residues in the CDR3. Germline lookup yields CDR1 WSHSY and CDR2 SAAADI. V shed 7 bases and J 6 bases; nucleotides not matched to a gene: 4. CDR3 amino acids: CASNPDRAGELFF. The CDR3 DNA is TGCGCCAGCAATCCGGACAGGGCCGGGGAGCTGTTTTTT.

A single count supports this clone. The chain uses TRBV20-1 and TRBJ1-2; D remains ambiguous. This CDR3 has 11 residues. The ends were cut back, 6 bases at V and 8 bases at J, with 13 bases in the middle. CDR1 and CDR2 from the germline V gene are DFQATT and SNEGSKA (reference sequence). CDR3 amino acids: CSANSSPGYTF. CDR3 coding DNA: TGCAGTGCCAATAGCAGTCCAGGCTACACCTTC.

The chain joins TRBV12-3 or TRBV12-4 to TRBJ2-1; 8 bases line up with TRBD1. CDR3 length equals 13 residues. J gave up 6 bases and V 6 bases, and 4 bases lay outside the gene matches. Here the CDR3 DNA reads TGTGCCAGCAGCCCACAGGGGGGCAATGAGCAGTTCTTC. It encodes CASSPQGGNEQFF.

J is TRBJ1-1 and V is TRBV2; D possibly corresponds to TRBD1 (5 bases). Germline V CDR1 and CDR2: SNHLY, FYNNEI. The CDR3 has 14 residues. Deletions cut 7 bases from V and 1 base from J, with 13 bases between. The CDR3 loop is CASTKETANTEAFF. The CDR3 DNA is TGTGCCAGCACGAAGGAGACAGCGAACACTGAAGCTTTCTTT.

The J gene is TRBJ2-3, the V gene TRBV29-1; 12 bases fit TRBD1. CDR1 and CDR2 (germline): SQVTM, ANQGSEA. The V segment lost 6 bases and the J segment 4 bases; nucleotides outside the gene matches: 5. The CDR3 has 14 amino acids. This chain's CDR3 is CSVLGTGGPDTQYF. CDR3 coding DNA: TGCAGCGTGCTTGGGACAGGGGGCCCAGATACGCAGTATTTT.

The table lists this clone with a count of one. The rearrangement uses TRBV3-1 (or the pseudogene TRBV3-2) and TRBJ2-5; D remains ambiguous. Germline-derived CDR1 and CDR2 are LGHDT and YNNKEL (reference sequence). This CDR3 contains 16 residues. V was cut by 0 bases and J by 5 bases, with 16 bases left in between. DNA for the CDR3: TGTGCCAGCAGCCAAGATCCGGGTTCGGTTTTGGAGACCCAGTACTTC. Translation gives CASSQDPGSVLETQYF.